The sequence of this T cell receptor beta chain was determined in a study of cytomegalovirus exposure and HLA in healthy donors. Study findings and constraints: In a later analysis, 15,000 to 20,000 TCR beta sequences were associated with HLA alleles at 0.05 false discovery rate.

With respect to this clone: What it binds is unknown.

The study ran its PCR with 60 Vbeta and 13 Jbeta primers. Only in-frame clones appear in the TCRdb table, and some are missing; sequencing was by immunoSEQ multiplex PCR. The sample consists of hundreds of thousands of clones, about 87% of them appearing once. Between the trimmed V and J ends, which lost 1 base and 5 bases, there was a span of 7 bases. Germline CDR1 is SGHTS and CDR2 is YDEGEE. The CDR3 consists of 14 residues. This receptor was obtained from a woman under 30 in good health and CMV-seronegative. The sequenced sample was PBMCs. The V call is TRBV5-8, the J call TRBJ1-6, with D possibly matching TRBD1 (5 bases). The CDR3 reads CASSLRGDNSPLHF. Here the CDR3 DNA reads TGTGCCAGCAGCTTGCGGGGGGATAATTCACCCCTCCACTTT.